Listed below are T cell receptor beta chains from one sample, sequenced in a study of human T cells and chemical hapten exposure. TCRdb re-analysed the RACE reads in MiXCR, keeping a single row per CDR3 protein. Here the sample spans about 100,000 distinct CDR3 sequences, 10% to 12% being singletons. The sample consisted of whole blood, taken in connection with sensitization to the hapten diphenylcyclopropenone (DPC). The receptors stem from a woman in her 40s with alopecia areata. Some clones in this sample may be carry-over from other donors' samples. Both conserved end residues are part of each CDR3. D genes are given only for firm matches. Some rows mark clone size as missing; the rest say once, few, many or name a class of expanded clone.

D gene	J gene	V gene	clone size	CDR3 protein	CDR3 DNA
.	TRBJ2-7	TRBV7-2	many	CASSLGSWAPGEQYF	TGTGCCAGCAGCTTAGGGTCCTGGGCCCCGGGCGAGCAGTACTTC
.	TRBJ2-1	TRBV28	once	CASVESLPTLGEQFF	TGTGCCAGCGTGGAGTCGTTACCTACCCTCGGTGAGCAGTTCTTC
.	TRBJ2-3	TRBV28	.	CASRGNWGTDTQYF	TGTGCCAGCAGGGGGAATTGGGGCACAGATACGCAGTATTTT
.	TRBJ1-4	TRBV6-5	many	CASRPGTLNGEKLFF	TGTGCCAGCAGACCCGGGACACTCAACGGGGAAAAACTGTTTTTT
.	TRBJ1-4	TRBV6-2/TRBV6-3	.	CASSPAIGGSLEKLFF	TGTGCCAGCAGCCCAGCCATCGGGGGATCCCTTGAAAAACTGTTTTTT
TRBD1	TRBJ1-5	TRBV7-9	many	CASSPDRVNQPQHF	TGTGCCAGCAGCCCGGACAGGGTAAATCAGCCCCAGCATTTT
.	TRBJ1-2	TRBV7-8	.	CASSLGSGQRGYTF	TGTGCCAGCAGCTTAGGGTCAGGGCAGAGGGGCTACACCTTC
TRBD1	TRBJ2-3	TRBV4-3	.	CASSQDRDRVKDTQYF	TGCGCCAGCAGCCAAGACCGGGACAGGGTGAAAGATACGCAGTATTTT
.	TRBJ1-6	TRBV13	.	CASSARQQTYNSPLHF	TGTGCCAGCAGCGCCCGACAGCAAACCTATAATTCACCCCTCCACTTT
.	TRBJ1-1	TRBV28	few	CASSQENTEAFF	TGTGCCAGCAGTCAGGAGAACACTGAAGCTTTCTTT